This entry is about one T cell receptor (beta chain). Its antigen remains unidentified. There were likely unrecorded immune exposures, though donors were nominally healthy when sampled. Researchers ran the PCR with 60 Vbeta and 13 Jbeta primers. Clones were sequenced by immunoSEQ multiplex PCR, and TCRdb holds only the in-frame ones, with some missing. The sample has fewer than 250,000 clones, about four fifths seen once; the top ten hold about 4.4%. The germline V gene has CDR1 MNHNS and CDR2 SASEGT. The CDR3 is 15 residues long. V lost 7 bases and J 2 bases, leaving 18 bases between the germline ends. This specimen belongs to a study of cytomegalovirus exposure and HLA in healthy donors. Overall study context: Inside one of the first data releases sat around 80 million unique TCRs taken from HLA-typed donors. General study points: Across donors, presence/absence analyses took sequencing depth to be roughly uniform. A further, later analysis showed that HLA-associated TCR beta chains (compared with equally common others) were more clonally expanded.

Source material: PBMCs. This TCR was sampled from a man aged 25-45 years in good health and CMV-seropositive. The chain uses TRBV6-1 and TRBJ2-7, with D possibly matching TRBD2 (6 bases). CDR3 sequence reads: CASTLSGAGTYEQYF. CDR3 in DNA: TGTGCCAGCACACTATCGGGAGCAGGGACCTACGAGCAGTACTTC.